This TCR beta chain was recovered during a study of T cell changes during pregnancy in multiple sclerosis. The CDR3 is 15 residues long. Trimming cost V 3 bases and J 3 bases, with 14 bases left between them. Looked up from germline, CDR1 is KGHSH and CDR2 is LQKENI. Some clones are missing from TCRdb's copy, which holds only in-frame ones; the method was immunoSEQ multiplex PCR. The sample consists of some 40,000 clones, about 90% of them appearing once. The sequencing used CD4+ T cells from peripheral blood mononuclear cells, collected before pregnancy. This receptor was identified in a female donor with multiple sclerosis, enrolled in a pregnancy study. The V and J genes are TRBV18 and TRBJ1-2; D gene uncertain. The CDR3 coding sequence is TGTGCCAGCTCACCGCGTTCCATGCCTGACTATGGCTACACCTTC. It is translated as CASSPRSMPDYGYTF.